These 23 T cell receptor beta chains came from one sample sequenced in a study of CD8 T cells in Susac syndrome. An input of about 0.45 to 1 ug of RNA was subjected to reverse transcription using random hexamers. TCRdb processed the immunoSEQ multiplex PCR reads anew with MiXCR; each CDR3 protein has one entry. The profile shows 200,000 to 250,000 distinct CDR3 sequences, 95% of them singletons. The sequenced sample was CD4+ T cells from PBMCs. These receptors were collected from a human donor with multiple sclerosis.

The chain uses TRBV6-2 or TRBV6-3 and TRBJ2-2, with a tentative D call TRBD1 (6 bases). Trimming took 6 bases from V and 6 from J, leaving 11 bases between them. The length of the CDR3 is 13 residues. Germline V gives CDR1 MNHEY, CDR2 SVGEGT. CDR3 DNA sequence: TGTGCCAGCAGGAACAGGGCGGCCGGGGAGCTGTTTTTT. This encodes CASRNRAAGELFF.

The chain joins TRBV5-1 to TRBJ2-1, with TRBD1 matching over 7 bases. This CDR3 is 17 amino acids long. The V gene end was trimmed by 1 base and the J gene end by 0 bases; junction bases not matched to a gene: 7. CDR1 and CDR2 (germline): SGHRS, YFSETQ. CDR3 sequence: CASSLRGQSRSYNEQFF. CDR3 DNA sequence: TGCGCCAGCAGCTTGAGGGGACAGTCTCGCTCCTACAATGAGCAGTTCTTC.

V gene TRBV7-2 combines with J gene TRBJ2-7, with D perhaps TRBD1 (5 bases). V lost 5 bases and J lost 1, with 9 bases in between. The CDR3 has 13 amino acids. In germline, CDR1 is SGHTA, CDR2 FQGNSA. The chain's CDR3 is CASSTRQSYEQYF. The CDR3 coding sequence is TGTGCCAGCAGCACCCGACAGTCCTACGAGCAGTACTTC.

V and J are TRBV24-1 and TRBJ2-2; D unclear. This CDR3 comprises 14 residues. From germline, CDR1 is KGHDR and CDR2 SFDVKD. Between the trimmed V and J ends, which lost 3 bases and 2 bases, there was a span of 6 bases. The CDR3 region has the DNA TGTGCCACCAGTGATGAGCTTAACACCGGGGAGCTGTTTTTT. Protein sequence: CATSDELNTGELFF.

This clonotype occurred a few times. A read error may account for a junction end that differs from germline. This chain joins TRBV5-1 and TRBJ2-5; D gene ambiguous. This CDR3 is 12 amino acids long. Germline V CDR1 and CDR2: SGHRS, YFSETQ. CDR3 sequence (DNA): TGTGCCAGCAGCTTGGGGAAGGAGACCCAGTACTTC. Translation: CASSLGKETQYF.

The genes are TRBV2 and TRBJ1-1; the match to TRBD1 covers 9 bases. The V and J ends lost 6 bases and 4 bases, in that order; junction bases with no gene match: 3. The CDR3 extends over 13 amino acids. CDR1 is SNHLY and CDR2 is FYNNEI in the germline V gene. The CDR3 region has the DNA TGTGCCAGCAGCCCGGACAGGGGCACTGAAGCTTTCTTT. As protein: CASSPDRGTEAFF.

The V gene is TRBV30, the J gene TRBJ1-1; possible D gene TRBD1, 5 bases. This CDR3 has 13 amino acids. CDR1 GTSNPN and CDR2 SVGIG come from the germline V gene (reference sequence). V shed 5 bases and J shed 4 bases, with 14 bases lying between them. CDR3 in amino acids: CAWATGGSTEAFF. CDR3 DNA: TGTGCCTGGGCCACCGGGGGGAGCACTGAAGCTTTCTTT.

The J gene is TRBJ1-6, the V gene TRBV20-1; a possible D gene is TRBD1 (5 bases). V was trimmed by 3 bases and J by 8 bases, leaving 14 bases between them. The CDR3 runs to 14 residues. Germline V lookup: CDR1 DFQATT, CDR2 SNEGSKA (reference sequence). The CDR3 spells CSASLDQGYSPLHF. CDR3 sequence (DNA): TGCAGTGCTAGCCTCGATCAGGGTTATTCACCCCTCCACTTT.

The rearrangement uses TRBV7-2 and TRBJ2-5; no reliable D call. CDR1 and CDR2 (germline): SGHTA, FQGNSA. This CDR3 has 12 residues. Trimming pared 1 base from V and 4 bases from J, leaving 4 bases between. CDR3 nucleotide sequence: TGTGCCAGCAGCTTAGAGACAGAGACCCAGTACTTC. This gives the protein CASSLETETQYF.

V is TRBV11-2 and J is TRBJ2-1, with D uncertain. The V and J ends lost 5 bases and 5 bases respectively, with 7 bases between them. The CDR3 runs 12 residues. Germline CDR1 SGHAT, CDR2 FQNNGV. In DNA form, the CDR3 reads TGTGCCAGCAGCATGACCGACAATGAGCAGTTCTTC. Translation: CASSMTDNEQFF.

The chain recombines TRBV28 with TRBJ1-2; no definite D call. This CDR3 contains 16 residues. Trimming left V 2 bases short and J 4 bases short, with 17 bases between. CDR1 and CDR2 (germline): MDHEN, SYDVKM. In DNA form, the CDR3 reads TGTGCCAGCAGTTTACCAGGATTTGCAGGAAGCTATGGCTACACCTTC. As protein: CASSLPGFAGSYGYTF.

The gene calls are TRBV10-3 and TRBJ2-3; the D is unclear. Germline V gives CDR1 ENHRY, CDR2 SYGVKD. Trimming removed 6 bases from V and 0 bases from J, with 16 bases in between. The CDR3 spans 16 residues. The CDR3 loop reads CAIRGFKTRSTDTQYF. CDR3 in DNA: TGTGCCATCAGAGGATTTAAGACCCGAAGCACAGATACGCAGTATTTT.

V gene TRBV2 combines with J gene TRBJ1-2, with 7 bases matching TRBD1. Germline trimming cut 6 bases from V and 4 bases from J; bases unmatched to any gene: 8. Germline V CDR1 and CDR2: SNHLY, FYNNEI. The CDR3 length is 14 residues. The CDR3 loop is CASSVDRAPYGYTF. As DNA, the CDR3 is TGTGCCAGCAGCGTTGACAGGGCCCCCTATGGCTACACCTTC.

The rearrangement links TRBV2 to TRBJ2-5; TRBD2 matches 9 bases. Trimming cost V 11 bases and J 5 bases; bases outside gene matches: 6. The CDR3 sequence is 12 residues long. Germline CDR1 reads SNHLY; CDR2 reads FYNNEI. The CDR3 loop is CAGQGLAETQYF. As DNA, the CDR3 is TGTGCCGGACAAGGACTAGCGGAGACCCAGTACTTC.

The V and J genes are TRBV5-6 and TRBJ2-1, with a tentative D call TRBD1 (5 bases). Germline assignment: CDR1 SGHDT and CDR2 YYEEEE. The CDR3 sequence is 16 residues long. Deletions cut 1 base from V and 12 bases from J, with 23 bases between. CDR3 amino acids: CASSLRGQGMDFGQFF. CDR3 sequence (DNA): TGTGCCAGCAGCTTGCGTGGGCAGGGAATGGATTTTGGGCAGTTCTTC. Full variable domain (outside the CDR3, taken from reference TRBV5-6 and TRBJ2-1): DAGVTQSPTHLIKTRGQQVTLRCSPKSGHDTVSWYQQALGQGPQFIFQYYEEEERQRGNFPDRFSGHQFPNYSSELNVNALLLGDSALYLCASSLRGQGMDFGQFFGPGTRLTVL.

J is TRBJ2-5 and V is TRBV18, with D tentatively TRBD2 (6 bases). The CDR3 has 15 amino acids. Germline V gene sequence: CDR1 KGHSH, CDR2 LQKENI. Deletions cut 0 bases from V and 4 bases from J, with 12 bases between. CDR3 in DNA: TGTGCCAGCTCACCACCCTCGGGGGTTTCAGAGACCCAGTACTTC. This codes for CASSPPSGVSETQYF. Looking up the rest from reference TRBV18 and TRBJ2-5 gives the full variable domain: NAGVMQNPRHLVRRRGQEARLRCSPMKGHSHVYWYRQLPEEGLKFMVYLQKENIIDESGMPKERFSAEFPKEGPSILRIQQVVRGDSAAYFCASSPPSGVSETQYFGPGTRLLVL.

V usage is TRBV9 and J usage is TRBJ1-1; D is unresolved. This CDR3 spans 16 amino acids. V lost 0 bases and J lost 1, with 13 bases in between. Germline loops: CDR1 SGDLS, CDR2 YYNGEE. In DNA, the CDR3 is TGTGCCAGCAGCGTAGGCCGGCAGCGACCGAACACTGAAGCTTTCTTT. Translating it yields CASSVGRQRPNTEAFF.

This rearrangement joins TRBV3-1 to TRBJ1-5; TRBD1 might be the D (5 bases). The V end was cut by 4 bases, the J end by 2 bases, with 9 bases between. The CDR3 loop spans 14 amino acids. Germline V gene lookup returns CDR1 LGHDT and CDR2 YNNKEL (reference sequence). In DNA, the CDR3 is TGTGCCAGCAGCCGCCGAGGGGGCAATCAGCCCCAGCATTTT. It specifies CASSRRGGNQPQHF.

V is TRBV11-1 and J is TRBJ2-7; 15 nucleotides agree with TRBD2. V was clipped by 3 bases and J by 1 base; unmatched bases: 10. The germline CDR1 and CDR2 sequences are SGHAT and FQDESV (reference sequence). The CDR3 sequence is 19 residues long. In nucleotides, the CDR3 is TGTGCCAGCAGCTTCCCCCCGGGACTAGCGGGAGGCCTATCCTACGAGCAGTACTTC. It codes for CASSFPPGLAGGLSYEQYF.

The rearrangement links TRBV6-5 to TRBJ1-5; no firm D call. Deletions cut 5 bases from V and 7 bases from J, with 15 bases between. This CDR3 is 14 amino acids long. In germline, CDR1 is MNHEY, CDR2 SVGAGI. CDR3 region: CASSRKGERQPQHF. The CDR3 DNA follows: TGTGCCAGCAGTCGGAAAGGCGAGAGACAGCCCCAGCATTTT.

V and J are TRBV11-2 and TRBJ2-7, with D perhaps TRBD1 (5 bases). Trimming removed 10 bases from V and 4 bases from J, with 8 bases in between. The CDR3 is made up of 10 amino acids. Germline-derived CDR1 and CDR2 are SGHAT and FQNNGV. The CDR3 here is CAIGAYEQYF. For the CDR3, the DNA is TGTGCCATTGGGGCTTACGAGCAGTACTTC.

The rearrangement links TRBV5-1 to TRBJ1-4; D unclear. The CDR3 totals 14 residues. CDR1 is SGHRS, CDR2 YFSETQ, per germline. Trimming left V 4 bases short and J 7 bases short, with 14 bases between. The CDR3 DNA reads TGCGCCAGCAGCCGAGGCGGCGGTGGTGAAAAACTGTTTTTT. It is translated as CASSRGGGGEKLFF.

The genes are TRBV30 and TRBJ1-3, with D possibly matching TRBD1 (5 bases). The CDR3 sequence is 15 residues long. The V gene lost 5 bases and the J gene lost 0 bases, with 14 bases spanning the gap. The V gene's germline CDR1 is GTSNPN and CDR2 SVGIG (reference sequence). DNA of the CDR3: TGTGCCTGGGAAAACGAGGGACGCTCTGGAAACACCATATATTTT. This translates into CAWENEGRSGNTIYF.